These 9 T cell receptor beta chains originate from one sample sequenced in a study of T cell clonality in common variable immunodeficiency. Study-level results: Fewer deletions and N-nucleotide insertions were reportedly seen in common variable immunodeficiency TCR beta sequences.

Their specific antigens are unknown. This table comes from immunoSEQ multiplex PCR, and its TCRdb copy is limited to in-frame clones, with some not included. Listed here are approximately 20,000 clones without any singletons, the top ten holding under 3%. Sequencing input: peripheral blood mononuclear cells. These receptors all stem from a human donor with common variable immunodeficiency.

This clone came up many times. With the read ending 3 residues before the CDR3 end, the germline J gene is used to fill in that end. The chain combines TRBV29-1 with TRBJ2-7, with D possibly TRBD1 on 6 matching bases. V shed 3 bases and J shed 2 bases, with 8 bases lying between them. This CDR3 has 12 amino acids. CDR1 is SQVTM and CDR2 is ANQGSEA in the germline V gene. The covered CDR3 bases are TGCAGCGTTGACCAGGGGACCTACGAG. Protein: CSVDQGTYE. The full CDR3 protein reads CSVDQGTYEQYF.

CDR3 region: CASRDRDRGTYEQYF. CDR3 DNA (partial): TGTGCCAGCAGAGACCGGGACAGGGGAACCTACGAG. The chain has TRBV5-5 and TRBJ2-7; TRBD1 matches at 10 bases. The read gets to within 3 residues of the CDR3 end, and the germline J gene fills in the rest. The CDR3 runs to 15 residues. Per germline, CDR1 SGHKS and CDR2 YYEKEE (reference sequence). V lost 5 bases to trimming and J lost 2 bases; unmatched junction nucleotides: 7.

This clone was detected only a few times. The read gets to within 3 residues of the CDR3 end, and the germline J gene fills in the rest. The rearrangement links TRBV10-2 to TRBJ2-1; 9 nucleotides agree with TRBD2. The CDR3 runs to 16 residues. V lost 5 bases to trimming and J lost 5 bases; unmatched junction nucleotides: 10. Germline V gives CDR1 WSHSY, CDR2 SAAADI. CDR3 bases read: TGCGCCAGCAGTTTAGGTAGCGGGAGTAATCACAATGAG. It yields the protein CASSLGSGSNHNE. The entire CDR3 protein is CASSLGSGSNHNEQFF.

Many counts were recorded for this clone. The read finishes 3 residues shy of the CDR3 end, and the germline J gene is used to complete it. The V gene is TRBV12-5, the J gene TRBJ2-3; a weak D match, TRBD1 (6 bases). Looked up from germline, CDR1 is LGHNT and CDR2 is FRNRAP. V was cut by 7 bases and J by 5 bases, with 19 bases left in between. The CDR3 extends over 15 amino acids. The sequenced part of the CDR3 DNA is TGTGCTAGTGCCGTCGGACAGTTGGAAGGAGATACG. Amino acids: CASAVGQLEGDT. The entire CDR3 protein is CASAVGQLEGDTQYF.

In this sample, this clone turned up many times. The CDR3 extends 3 residues past the end of the read, so its final part is completed from the germline J gene. V and J are TRBV2 and TRBJ2-6; D possibly corresponds to TRBD1 (5 bases). Trimming removed 7 bases at V and 3 bases at J, with 7 bases between. The CDR3 contains 13 residues. Germline lookup yields CDR1 SNHLY and CDR2 FYNNEI. The CDR3 sequence: CASTRDGANVLTF. CDR3 DNA, as far as it was read: TGTGCCAGCACCAGGGATGGGGCCAACGTC.

This clone was recorded many times. The read finishes 3 residues shy of the CDR3 end, and the germline J gene is used to complete it. The rearrangement joins TRBV20-1 to TRBJ1-4; the D gene is possibly TRBD1 (6 bases). With 0 bases removed from V and 5 bases from J, the gap between germline ends came to 19 bases. The CDR3 is made up of 17 amino acids. Germline V lookup: CDR1 DFQATT, CDR2 SNEGSKA (reference sequence). The covered CDR3 bases are TGCAGTGCTAGAGATGTAAAGGGGGGGCAGGGGAATGAAAAA. Translated, it gives CSARDVKGGQGNEK. The whole CDR3 sequence is CSARDVKGGQGNEKLFF.

In this sample, this clone turned up many times. The CDR3 end lies 3 residues beyond the end of the read and is filled in from the germline J gene. The rearrangement joins TRBV11-2 to TRBJ2-1; possible D gene TRBD2, 6 bases. The V end lost 8 bases, the J end lost 4 bases, and 18 bases lay between the germline ends. Germline lookup yields CDR1 SGHAT and CDR2 FQNNGV. This CDR3 comprises 15 residues. The CDR3 bases that were read are TGTGCCAGCGCGCGGGAAACGAGTGCATACAATGAG. This translates into CASARETSAYNE. The entire CDR3 is CASARETSAYNEQFF.

This clone came up a few times. The read stops 3 residues short of the end of the CDR3; the missing end is completed from the germline J gene. The chain recombines TRBV19 with TRBJ2-3; 16 bases align to TRBD2. The ends lost 8 bases at V and 2 bases at J; junction bases unmatched: 4. CDR3 length: 16 amino acids. Germline V gene lookup returns CDR1 LNHDA and CDR2 SQIVND (reference sequence). The covered CDR3 bases are TGTGCCAGTGGGACTAGCGGGAGGGCTAACACAGATACG. This translates into CASGTSGRANTDT. The whole CDR3 reads CASGTSGRANTDTQYF.

This clone was counted at least ten times. The CDR3 loop reads CASSPYSPGKETQYF. The covered CDR3 bases are TGTGCCAGCTCACCATATTCCCCAGGCAAAGAGACC. The V call is TRBV18, the J call TRBJ2-5; no definite D call. The read finishes 3 residues shy of the CDR3 end, and the germline J gene is used to complete it. Germline-derived CDR1 and CDR2 are KGHSH and LQKENI. The CDR3 sequence is 15 residues long. The ends were cut back, 2 bases at V and 3 bases at J, with 13 bases in the middle.